Below, 3 T cell receptor beta chains from the same sample are listed, as sequenced in a study of blood T cell repertoires in COVID-19. Method: immunoSEQ multiplex PCR; TCRdb's copy keeps in-frame clones and lacks some. The data hold about 140,000 clones, with approximately 88% observed a single time. The sequenced sample was PBMCs or T cells enriched from blood (not recorded which). These receptors all come from a man between 70 and 80 years old who had been exposed to COVID-19.

V usage is TRBV6-2 or TRBV6-3 and J usage is TRBJ2-5, with TRBD1 matching 9 bases. The CDR3 is 16 amino acids. Trimming cost V 1 base and J 0 bases; bases outside gene matches: 3. Germline V gene lookup returns CDR1 MNHEY and CDR2 SVGEGT. CDR3 loop: CASSYLGQGYQETQYF. The CDR3 nucleotides are TGTGCCAGCAGTTACTTAGGACAGGGGTACCAAGAGACCCAGTACTTC.

The sample holds a few counts of this clone. The rearrangement uses TRBV7-9 and TRBJ2-1; possible D gene TRBD2, 5 bases. CDR3 size: 15 residues. The germline gives CDR1 SEHNR, CDR2 FQNEAQ (reference sequence). V gave up 4 bases and J gave up 4 bases, with 14 bases separating them. The CDR3 loop reads CASSSAGNEYNEQFF. DNA for the CDR3: TGTGCCAGCAGCTCCGCCGGGAATGAATACAATGAGCAGTTCTTC. Full variable domain (remainder filled in from reference TRBV7-9 and TRBJ2-1): DTGVSQNPRHKITKRGQNVTFRCDPISEHNRLYWYRQTLGQGPEFLTYFQNEAQLEKSRLLSDRFSAERPKGSFSTLEIQRTEQGDSAMYLCASSSAGNEYNEQFFGPGTRLTVL.

This clone was counted a few times. The chain links TRBV2 to TRBJ2-5; D gene unclear. Germline V gene data show CDR1 as SNHLY and CDR2 as FYNNEI. This CDR3 spans 13 amino acids. The V end lost 1 base, the J end lost 4 bases, and 7 bases lay between the germline ends. This chain's CDR3 is CASSEGSGETQYF. As DNA, the CDR3 is TGTGCCAGCAGTGAAGGGTCGGGAGAGACCCAGTACTTC. The whole variable domain, filled in from reference TRBV2 and TRBJ2-5, reads EPEVTQTPSHQVTQMGQEVILRCVPISNHLYFYWYRQILGQKVEFLVSFYNNEISEKSEIFDDQFSVERPDGSNFTLKIRSTKLEDSAMYFCASSEGSGETQYFGPGTRLLVL.